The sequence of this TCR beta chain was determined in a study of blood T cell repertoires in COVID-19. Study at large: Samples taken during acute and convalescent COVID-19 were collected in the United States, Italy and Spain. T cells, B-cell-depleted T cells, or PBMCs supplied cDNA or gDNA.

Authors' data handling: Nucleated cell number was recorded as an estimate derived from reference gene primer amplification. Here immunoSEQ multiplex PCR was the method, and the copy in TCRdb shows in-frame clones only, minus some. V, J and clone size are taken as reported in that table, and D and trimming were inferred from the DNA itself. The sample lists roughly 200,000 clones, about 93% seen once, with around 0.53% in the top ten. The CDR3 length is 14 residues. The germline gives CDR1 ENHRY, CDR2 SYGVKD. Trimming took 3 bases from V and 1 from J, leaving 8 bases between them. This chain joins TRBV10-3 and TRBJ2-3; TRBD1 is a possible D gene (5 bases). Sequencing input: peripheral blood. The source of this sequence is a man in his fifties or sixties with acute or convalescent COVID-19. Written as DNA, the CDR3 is TGTGCCATCAGTGAAAGGGGTGGCACAGATACGCAGTATTTT. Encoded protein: CAISERGGTDTQYF.